The 25 T cell receptor beta chains reported below all come from one sample, sequenced in a study of cytomegalovirus exposure and HLA in healthy donors. Amplification used 60 Vbeta primers and 13 Jbeta primers. TCRdb keeps only in-frame clones here, not all; method: immunoSEQ multiplex PCR. The sample lists 75,000 or so clones, about 70% seen once, with roughly 20% in the top ten. The specimen sequenced was PBMCs. These receptors originate from a woman aged 25 to 39 in good health and CMV-seropositive.

Note on this clone: The junction departs from germline at one end; a sequencing error may be responsible. V usage is TRBV4-2 and J usage is TRBJ2-1; TRBD2 agrees at 8 bases. This CDR3 has 13 residues. CDR1 is LGHNA and CDR2 is YNFKEQ in the germline V gene. The CDR3 DNA follows: TGTGCCAGCAGCCAAGATCTCGGGACTAGGTTGCTCTTC. Its protein product is CASSQDLGTRLLF.

The gene calls are TRBV6-5 and TRBJ2-3; tentative D call: TRBD2 (5 bases). Germline CDR1 reads MNHEY; CDR2 reads SVGAGI. This CDR3 has 14 amino acids. Trimming left V 6 bases short and J 5 bases short, with 15 bases between. The CDR3 DNA sequence: TGTGCCAGCAGCCCCCAGACTAACCGAGATACGCAGTATTTT. Encoded protein: CASSPQTNRDTQYF.

Only a few counts were recorded for this clone. V and J are TRBV4-1 and TRBJ1-4; D gene unclear. There are 15 residues in the CDR3. Trimming removed 4 bases at V and 8 bases at J, with 17 bases between. Germline values: CDR1 MGHRA, CDR2 YSYEKL. The CDR3 is CASSRVYRAHEKLFF. The CDR3 coding sequence is TGCGCCAGCAGCCGGGTCTATAGAGCGCACGAAAAACTGTTTTTT.

This chain connects TRBV15 to TRBJ1-1; no definite D call. There are 13 residues in the CDR3. Germline values: CDR1 LNHNV, CDR2 YYDKDF (reference sequence). The V end lost 3 bases, the J end lost 0 bases, and 5 bases lay between the germline ends. The CDR3: CATSRQLNTEAFF. CDR3 sequence (DNA): TGTGCCACCAGCAGGCAGTTGAACACTGAAGCTTTCTTT.

The CDR3 DNA reads as TGCAGCGTTGGAGGGGCGCGGGGACGCACAGATACGCAGTATTTT. This codes for CSVGGARGRTDTQYF. The rearrangement links TRBV29-1 to TRBJ2-3, with D possibly TRBD2 on 6 matching bases. This CDR3 is built from 15 residues. Germline V gene lookup returns CDR1 SQVTM and CDR2 ANQGSEA. Trimming shortened V by 4 bases and J by 1 base, and 15 bases separated the two germline ends.

This chain links TRBV6-6 with TRBJ2-7; D unclear. The CDR3 runs to 12 residues. The germline V gene encodes CDR1 MNHNY and CDR2 SVGAGI (reference sequence). Trimming took 6 bases from V and 0 from J, leaving 6 bases between them. This chain's CDR3 is CASSSPSYEQYF. The CDR3 DNA reads TGTGCCAGCAGCTCCCCCTCCTACGAGCAGTACTTC.

The DNA of the CDR3 is TGTGCCTGGAGTAGGGGGGGATCGGGAAACACCATATATTTT. Translation: CAWSRGGSGNTIYF. The chain employs TRBV30 and TRBJ1-3, with a weak D call TRBD1 (6 bases). The CDR3 length is 14 residues. Germline values: CDR1 GTSNPN, CDR2 SVGIG (reference sequence). V gave up 2 bases and J gave up 4 bases, with 12 bases separating them.

V gene TRBV7-8 combines with J gene TRBJ2-5; the match to TRBD1 covers 8 bases. CDR3 length: 15 residues. Losses at the gene ends were 5 bases for V and 5 bases for J; bases not matched to a gene: 10. In germline, CDR1 is SGHVS, CDR2 FQNEAQ. CDR3 bases: TGTGCCAGCAGCACCGGGACAGGTCGGGGGGAGACCCAGTACTTC. Its protein is CASSTGTGRGETQYF.

This clone was seen only once. V gene TRBV2 combines with J gene TRBJ2-5; no firm D call. This CDR3 region has 13 residues. Germline V CDR1 and CDR2: SNHLY, FYNNEI. V was trimmed by 4 bases and J by 5 bases, leaving 11 bases between them. This CDR3 is CASSGSRLETQYF. The CDR3 nucleotides are TGTGCCAGCAGTGGATCTAGATTGGAGACCCAGTACTTC. The full variable domain, completed using reference TRBV2 and TRBJ2-5, is EPEVTQTPSHQVTQMGQEVILRCVPISNHLYFYWYRQILGQKVEFLVSFYNNEISEKSEIFDDQFSVERPDGSNFTLKIRSTKLEDSAMYFCASSGSRLETQYFGPGTRLLVL.

This clone was found once. This chain joins TRBV29-1 and TRBJ2-1; possibly TRBD1 for D (5 bases). This CDR3 has 15 amino acids. The ends were cut back, 2 bases at V and 0 bases at J, with 11 bases in the middle. CDR1 SQVTM and CDR2 ANQGSEA come from the germline V gene. CDR3: CSVESQGYSYNEQFF. The CDR3 DNA reads TGCAGCGTTGAATCCCAGGGTTACTCCTACAATGAGCAGTTCTTC.

This clone is labeled as medium-sized (0.01 to 0.1%). The genes are TRBV5-5 and TRBJ1-1, with unresolved D. CDR3 length: 13 residues. V lost 0 bases to trimming and J lost 3 bases, with 6 bases between them. Germline CDR1 reads SGHKS; CDR2 reads YYEKEE (reference sequence). CDR3 sequence (DNA): TGTGCCAGCAGCTTGGACTCCTACACTGAAGCTTTCTTT. This gives the protein CASSLDSYTEAFF.

In DNA, the CDR3 is TGCGCCAGCAGCCAAGATCTTAGGGGTGGGGAGCTGTTTTTT. Its protein product is CASSQDLRGGELFF. The chain employs TRBV4-1 and TRBJ2-2, with a possible D match to TRBD1 (5 bases). The CDR3 is 14 residues long. Trimming took off 0 bases at V and 8 bases at J, with 10 bases between the two ends. Germline V gene data show CDR1 as MGHRA and CDR2 as YSYEKL.

J is TRBJ1-1 and V is TRBV4-1; D is perhaps TRBD1 (5 bases). Between the trimmed V and J ends, which lost 1 base and 0 bases, there was a span of 9 bases. This CDR3 region has 15 residues. The germline gives CDR1 MGHRA, CDR2 YSYEKL. The chain's CDR3 is CASSQAGGLNTEAFF. The CDR3 coding sequence is TGCGCCAGCAGCCAAGCCGGGGGGTTGAACACTGAAGCTTTCTTT.

The rearrangement joins TRBV7-9 to TRBJ1-4, with TRBD1 identical over 7 bases. Trimming removed 4 bases from V and 5 bases from J; junction bases left unmatched: 7. The V gene's germline CDR1 is SEHNR and CDR2 FQNEAQ (reference sequence). CDR3 length: 15 amino acids. The CDR3 is CASSSQGQLNEKLFF. CDR3 coding DNA: TGTGCCAGCAGCTCCCAGGGACAGCTCAATGAAAAACTGTTTTTT.

This chain connects TRBV10-3 to TRBJ2-7; 9 bases align to TRBD1. This CDR3 contains 13 residues. Germline V gene sequence: CDR1 ENHRY, CDR2 SYGVKD. Trimming removed 6 bases from V and 6 bases from J; junction bases left unmatched: 6. As DNA, the CDR3 is TGTGCCATCAGCCGGGACAGGGTTATCGAGCAGTACTTC. Protein: CAISRDRVIEQYF.

The rearrangement links TRBV4-1 to TRBJ2-5, with 10 bases matching TRBD1. V trimming: 0 bases; J trimming: 5 bases; junction bases outside the gene matches: 3. The CDR3 covers 15 residues. Germline V gene lookup returns CDR1 MGHRA and CDR2 YSYEKL. The DNA for the CDR3 is TGCGCCAGCAGCCAAGAGGGACAGGGGTTTGAGACCCAGTACTTC. It yields the protein CASSQEGQGFETQYF.

The J gene is TRBJ1-5, the V gene TRBV7-6; D not certain. The germline V gene encodes CDR1 SGHVS and CDR2 FNYEAQ. With 1 base removed from V and 1 base from J, the gap between germline ends came to 8 bases. The CDR3 covers 15 residues. The CDR3 region is CASSLEGVSNQPQHF. In nucleotides, the CDR3 is TGTGCCAGCAGCTTAGAGGGAGTAAGCAATCAGCCCCAGCATTTT.

The rearrangement joins TRBV6-5 to TRBJ1-1; 7 bases line up with TRBD1. Germline CDR1 and CDR2: MNHEY and SVGAGI. J was trimmed by 6 bases and V by 10 bases; bases with no gene match: 2. The CDR3 is 10 residues long. The CDR3 bases are TGTGCCACCCAGGGGGCTGAAGCTTTCTTT. Amino acids: CATQGAEAFF.

This rearrangement joins TRBV6-6 to TRBJ2-5; 11 bases are shared with TRBD2. CDR1 MNHNY and CDR2 SVGAGI come from the germline V gene (reference sequence). With 6 bases clipped from V and 4 bases from J, the junction kept 1 base outside the gene matches. There are 13 residues in the CDR3. CDR3 DNA: TGTGCCAGCAGGACTAGCGGGATAGAGACCCAGTACTTC. Its translation: CASRTSGIETQYF.

This clone has only one observation. The chain employs TRBV10-2 and TRBJ2-5; 10 nucleotides line up with TRBD1. Germline CDR1 and CDR2: WSHSY and SAAADI. The CDR3 loop spans 15 amino acids. Losses at the gene ends were 5 bases for V and 2 bases for J; bases not matched to a gene: 5. As DNA, the CDR3 is TGCGCCAGCAGTACCGGGACAGGGGCACAAGAGACCCAGTACTTC. Its translation: CASSTGTGAQETQYF.

The chain has TRBV30 and TRBJ2-5; possibly TRBD1 for D (6 bases). TRBJ2-7 matches the DNA end more closely, so the J call is doubtful. Germline CDR1 is GTSNPN and CDR2 is SVGIG (reference sequence). The CDR3 is 12 amino acids. CDR3 residues: CAWSGTDYEQYF. For the CDR3, the DNA is TGTGCCTGGAGTGGGACAGACTACGAGCAGTACTTC.

By share, this clone counts as medium-sized. V and J are TRBV6-6 and TRBJ2-6; D may be TRBD2 (5 bases). In germline, CDR1 is MNHNY, CDR2 SVGAGI (reference sequence). CDR3 size: 16 residues. V dropped 4 bases and J dropped 0 bases, with 10 bases sitting between them. This chain's CDR3 is CASSSTGDSGANVLTF. In DNA, the CDR3 is TGTGCCAGCAGTTCGACCGGGGACTCTGGGGCCAACGTCCTGACTTTC.

CDR3 nucleotide sequence: TGCGCCAGCAGCCAAGTTTTCAGGGGCGGTCAGCCCCAGCATTTT. Amino acids: CASSQVFRGGQPQHF. The chain uses TRBV4-3 and TRBJ1-5; D may be TRBD1 (6 bases). Germline V gives CDR1 LGHNA, CDR2 YSLEER. V was trimmed by 1 base and J by 6 bases, leaving 13 bases between them. CDR3 length: 15 amino acids.

This chain uses TRBV7-2 with TRBJ2-2; D may be TRBD1 (5 bases). The CDR3 has 16 residues. Trimming pared 1 base from V and 3 bases from J, leaving 12 bases between. CDR1 and CDR2 from the germline V gene are SGHTA and FQGNSA. This CDR3 reads CASSLVWGVDTGELFF. In nucleotides, the CDR3 is TGTGCCAGCAGCTTAGTATGGGGCGTAGACACCGGGGAGCTGTTTTTT.

This chain connects TRBV7-8 to TRBJ2-7; 9 positions agree with TRBD2. This CDR3 has 14 residues. Germline V gene data show CDR1 as SGHVS and CDR2 as FQNEAQ. V lost 4 bases, J lost 5 bases, and 6 bases stayed unmatched. This CDR3 reads CASSWGLASDEQYF. The CDR3 DNA follows: TGTGCCAGCAGCTGGGGACTAGCCTCTGACGAGCAGTACTTC.